The clone carrying this T cell receptor beta chain has only a few counts. Primed by a sample-barcoded 5' primer and a J-beta primer mix, a second PCR proceeded for 7 to 11 cycles. MiXCR was run by TCRdb on the 5' RACE reads, yielding one entry per CDR3 protein. This sample carries about 1.8 million distinct CDR3 sequences, around half of them seen once, and the ten largest clones take approximately 2%. The data were taken from a study of blood T cells in healthy people across ages. V was trimmed by 7 bases and J by 5 bases, leaving 9 bases between them. This CDR3 spans 12 amino acids. Germline CDR1 and CDR2: WNHNN and SYGVQD (reference sequence).

This TCR was sampled from a woman aged 40 to 50 in good health. Sequenced sample: blood. The chain couples TRBV10-1 to TRBJ2-1; D is uncertain. The DNA for the CDR3 is TGCGCCAGCACCGCCAGCCACAATGAGCAGTTCTTC. It translates to CASTASHNEQFF.